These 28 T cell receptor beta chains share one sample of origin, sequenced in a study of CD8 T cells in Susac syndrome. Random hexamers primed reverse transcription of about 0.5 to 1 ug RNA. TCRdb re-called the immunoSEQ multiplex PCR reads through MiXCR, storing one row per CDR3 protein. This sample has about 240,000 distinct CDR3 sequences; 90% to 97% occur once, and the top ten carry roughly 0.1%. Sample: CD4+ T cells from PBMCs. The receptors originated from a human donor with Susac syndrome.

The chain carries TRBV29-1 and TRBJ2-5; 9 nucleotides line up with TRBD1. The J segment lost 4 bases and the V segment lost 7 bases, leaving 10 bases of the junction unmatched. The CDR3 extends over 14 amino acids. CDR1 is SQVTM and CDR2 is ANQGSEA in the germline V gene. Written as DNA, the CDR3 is TGCAGCGGCACCCCTGGACAGGGGCGAGAGACCCAGTACTTC. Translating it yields CSGTPGQGRETQYF.

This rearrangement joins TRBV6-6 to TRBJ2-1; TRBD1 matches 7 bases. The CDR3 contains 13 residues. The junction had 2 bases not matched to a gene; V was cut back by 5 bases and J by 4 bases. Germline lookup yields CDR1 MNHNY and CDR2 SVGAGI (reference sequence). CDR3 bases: TGTGCCAGCAGTCCGGGACAGTACAATGAGCAGTTCTTC. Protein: CASSPGQYNEQFF.

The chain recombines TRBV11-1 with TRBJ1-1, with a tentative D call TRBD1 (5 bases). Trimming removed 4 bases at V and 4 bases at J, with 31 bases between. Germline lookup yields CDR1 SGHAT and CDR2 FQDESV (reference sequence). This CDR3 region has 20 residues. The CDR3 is CASSSHPLSGLLTPLTEAFF. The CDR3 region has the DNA TGTGCCAGCAGCTCCCACCCGTTGTCAGGGTTACTAACTCCTCTCACTGAAGCTTTCTTT. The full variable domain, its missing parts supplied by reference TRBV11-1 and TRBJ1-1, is EAEVAQSPRYKITEKSQAVAFWCDPISGHATLYWYRQILGQGPELLVQFQDESVVDDSQLPKDRFSAERLKGVDSTLKIQPAELGDSAMYLCASSSHPLSGLLTPLTEAFFGQGTRLTVV.

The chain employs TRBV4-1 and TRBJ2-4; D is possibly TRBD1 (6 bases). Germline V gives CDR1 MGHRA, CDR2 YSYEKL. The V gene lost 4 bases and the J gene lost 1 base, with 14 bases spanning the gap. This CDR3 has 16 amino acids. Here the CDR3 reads CASSPGQPLAKNIQYF. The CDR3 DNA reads TGCGCCAGCAGCCCCGGACAGCCCCTTGCCAAAAACATTCAGTACTTC.

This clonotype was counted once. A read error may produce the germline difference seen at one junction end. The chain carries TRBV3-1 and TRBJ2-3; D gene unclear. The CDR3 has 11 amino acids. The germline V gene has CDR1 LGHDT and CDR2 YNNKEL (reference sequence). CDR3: CASSQVSAAVF. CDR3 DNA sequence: TGTGCCAGCAGCCAAGTTTCAGCCGCGGTTTTT.

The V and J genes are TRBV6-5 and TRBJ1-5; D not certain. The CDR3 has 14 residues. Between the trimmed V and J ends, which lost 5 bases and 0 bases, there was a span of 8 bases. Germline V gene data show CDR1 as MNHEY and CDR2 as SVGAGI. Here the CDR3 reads CASSTLFSNQPQHF. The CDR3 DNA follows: TGTGCCAGCAGTACCCTCTTTAGCAATCAGCCCCAGCATTTT.

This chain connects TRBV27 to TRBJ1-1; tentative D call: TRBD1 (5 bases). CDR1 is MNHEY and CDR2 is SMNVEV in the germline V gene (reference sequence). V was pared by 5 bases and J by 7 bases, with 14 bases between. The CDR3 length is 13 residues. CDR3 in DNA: TGTGCCAGCAGTCCCCGACAGCTCGGTGAAGCTTTCTTT. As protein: CASSPRQLGEAFF.

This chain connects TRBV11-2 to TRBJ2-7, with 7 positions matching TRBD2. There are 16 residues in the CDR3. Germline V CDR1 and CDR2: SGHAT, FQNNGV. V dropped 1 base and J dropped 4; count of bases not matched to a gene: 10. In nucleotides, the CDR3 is TGTGCCAGCAGCTTAGCGGTAGCGGGTAGGAATTACGAGCAGTACTTC. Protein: CASSLAVAGRNYEQYF.

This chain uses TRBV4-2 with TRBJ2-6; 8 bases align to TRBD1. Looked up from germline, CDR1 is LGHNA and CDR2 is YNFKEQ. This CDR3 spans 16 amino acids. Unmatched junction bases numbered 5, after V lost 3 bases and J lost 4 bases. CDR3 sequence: CASSQRDRTGANVLTF. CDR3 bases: TGTGCCAGCAGCCAGAGGGACAGGACAGGGGCCAACGTCCTGACTTTC.

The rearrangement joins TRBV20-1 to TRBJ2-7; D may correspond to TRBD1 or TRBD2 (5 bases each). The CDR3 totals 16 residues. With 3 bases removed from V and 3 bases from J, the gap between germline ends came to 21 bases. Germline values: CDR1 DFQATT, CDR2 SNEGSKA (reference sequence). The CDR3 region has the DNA TGCAGTGCTAGTTTGGAGTTAGGGACCGCCGGCTACGAGCAGTACTTC. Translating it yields CSASLELGTAGYEQYF.

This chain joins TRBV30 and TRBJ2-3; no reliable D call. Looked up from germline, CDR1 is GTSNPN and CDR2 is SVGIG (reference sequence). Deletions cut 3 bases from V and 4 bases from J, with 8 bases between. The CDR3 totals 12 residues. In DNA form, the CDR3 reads TGTGCCTGGAGGCCGGCTGCAGATACGCAGTATTTT. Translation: CAWRPAADTQYF.

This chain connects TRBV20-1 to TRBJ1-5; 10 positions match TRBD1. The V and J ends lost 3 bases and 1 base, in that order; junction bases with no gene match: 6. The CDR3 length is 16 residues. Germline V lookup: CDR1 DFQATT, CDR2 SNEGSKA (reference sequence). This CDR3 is CSARGDRGLSNQPQHF. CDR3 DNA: TGCAGTGCTAGGGGGGACAGGGGATTAAGCAATCAGCCCCAGCATTTT.

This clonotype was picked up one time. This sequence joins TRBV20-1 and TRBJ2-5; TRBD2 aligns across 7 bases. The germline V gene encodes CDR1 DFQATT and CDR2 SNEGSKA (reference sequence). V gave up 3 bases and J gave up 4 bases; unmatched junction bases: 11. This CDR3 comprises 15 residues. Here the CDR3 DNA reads TGCAGTGCTAGGGGTGGCGGGAGTATCGTAGAGACCCAGTACTTC. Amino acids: CSARGGGSIVETQYF.

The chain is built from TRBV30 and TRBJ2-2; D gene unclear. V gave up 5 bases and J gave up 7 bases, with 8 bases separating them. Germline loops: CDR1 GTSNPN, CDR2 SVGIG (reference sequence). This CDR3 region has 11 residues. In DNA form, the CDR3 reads TGTGCCTGGGGGCGAGGCGGGGAGCTGTTTTTT. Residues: CAWGRGGELFF. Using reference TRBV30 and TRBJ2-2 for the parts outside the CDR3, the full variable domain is SQTIHQWPATLVQPVGSPLSLECTVEGTSNPNLYWYRQAAGRGLQLLFYSVGIGQISSEVPQNLSASRPQDRQFILSSKKLLLSDSGFYLCAWGRGGELFFGEGSRLTVL.

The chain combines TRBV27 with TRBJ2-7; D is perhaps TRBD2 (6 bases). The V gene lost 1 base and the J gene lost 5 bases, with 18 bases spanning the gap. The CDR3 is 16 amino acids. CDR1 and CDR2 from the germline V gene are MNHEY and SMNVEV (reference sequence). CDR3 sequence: CASSLWASAKENEQYF. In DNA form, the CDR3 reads TGTGCCAGCAGTTTATGGGCTAGCGCTAAAGAAAACGAGCAGTACTTC.

CDR3 DNA sequence: TGTGCCTGGAGGGGAGACTCCGGGCCTCACGCTGGAAACACCATATATTTT. Translated: CAWRGDSGPHAGNTIYF. The rearrangement joins TRBV30 to TRBJ1-3; D is undetermined. This CDR3 region has 17 residues. Germline loops: CDR1 GTSNPN, CDR2 SVGIG (reference sequence). Trimming took 3 bases from V and 2 from J, leaving 20 bases between them.

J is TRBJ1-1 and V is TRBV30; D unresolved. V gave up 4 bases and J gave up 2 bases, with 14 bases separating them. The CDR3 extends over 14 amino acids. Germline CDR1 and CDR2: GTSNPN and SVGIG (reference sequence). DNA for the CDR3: TGTGCCTGGAAACCGGGTCTCCTAAACACTGAAGCTTTCTTT. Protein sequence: CAWKPGLLNTEAFF. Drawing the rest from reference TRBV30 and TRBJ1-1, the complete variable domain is SQTIHQWPATLVQPVGSPLSLECTVEGTSNPNLYWYRQAAGRGLQLLFYSVGIGQISSEVPQNLSASRPQDRQFILSSKKLLLSDSGFYLCAWKPGLLNTEAFFGQGTRLTVV.

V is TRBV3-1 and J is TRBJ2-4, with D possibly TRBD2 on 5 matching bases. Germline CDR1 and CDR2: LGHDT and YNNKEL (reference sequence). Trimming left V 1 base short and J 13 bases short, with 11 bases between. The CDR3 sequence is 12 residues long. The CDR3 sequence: CASSQAGTDQYF. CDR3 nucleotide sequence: TGTGCCAGCAGCCAAGCGGGAACCGACCAGTACTTC. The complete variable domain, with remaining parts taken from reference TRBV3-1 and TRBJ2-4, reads DTAVSQTPKYLVTQMGNDKSIKCEQNLGHDTMYWYKQDSKKFLKIMFSYNNKELIINETVPNRFSPKSPDKAHLNLHINSLELGDSAVYFCASSQAGTDQYFGAGTRLSVL.

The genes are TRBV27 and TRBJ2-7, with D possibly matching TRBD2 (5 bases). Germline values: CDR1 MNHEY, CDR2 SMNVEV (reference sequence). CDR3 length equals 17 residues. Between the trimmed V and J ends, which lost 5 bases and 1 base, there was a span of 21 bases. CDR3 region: CASSPPSGGGSSYEQYF. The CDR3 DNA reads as TGTGCCAGCAGTCCCCCTTCCGGAGGCGGCTCTTCCTACGAGCAGTACTTC.

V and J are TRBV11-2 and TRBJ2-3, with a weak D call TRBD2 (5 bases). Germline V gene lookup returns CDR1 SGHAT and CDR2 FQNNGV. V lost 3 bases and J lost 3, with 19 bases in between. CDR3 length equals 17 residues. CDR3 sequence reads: CASSLGTGIRSTDTQYF. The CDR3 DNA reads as TGTGCCAGCAGCTTGGGAACCGGGATACGTAGTACAGATACGCAGTATTTT.

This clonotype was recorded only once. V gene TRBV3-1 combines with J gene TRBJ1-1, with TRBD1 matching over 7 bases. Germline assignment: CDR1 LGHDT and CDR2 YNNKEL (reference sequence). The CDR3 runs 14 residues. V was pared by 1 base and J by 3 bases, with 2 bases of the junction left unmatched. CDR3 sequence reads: CASSQGDRDTEAFF. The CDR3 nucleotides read TGTGCCAGCAGCCAAGGGGACAGAGACACTGAAGCTTTCTTT.

The CDR3 DNA reads as TGCGCCAGCAGCTCCCAGGGGATGAGGTTGGACACTGAAGCTTTCTTT. This sequence encodes CASSSQGMRLDTEAFF. The gene calls are TRBV4-1 and TRBJ1-1; maybe TRBD1 (6 bases). Germline assignment: CDR1 MGHRA and CDR2 YSYEKL. The CDR3 totals 16 residues. V lost 5 bases to trimming and J lost 3 bases, with 19 bases between them.

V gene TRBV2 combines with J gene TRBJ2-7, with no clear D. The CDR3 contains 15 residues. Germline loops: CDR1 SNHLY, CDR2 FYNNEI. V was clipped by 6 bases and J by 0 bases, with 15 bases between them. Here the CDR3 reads CASSAFRVLSYEQYF. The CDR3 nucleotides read TGTGCCAGCAGCGCCTTCCGGGTCCTCTCCTACGAGCAGTACTTC.

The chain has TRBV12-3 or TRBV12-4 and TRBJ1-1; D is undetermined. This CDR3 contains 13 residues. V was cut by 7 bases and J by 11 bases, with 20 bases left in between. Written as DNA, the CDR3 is TGTGCCAGCATCCTTAGCGTGGGGAGTGAGGCTTTCTTT. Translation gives CASILSVGSEAFF.

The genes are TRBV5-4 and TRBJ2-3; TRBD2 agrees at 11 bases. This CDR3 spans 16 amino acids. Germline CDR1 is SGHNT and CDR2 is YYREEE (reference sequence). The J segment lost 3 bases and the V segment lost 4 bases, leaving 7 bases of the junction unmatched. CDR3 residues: CASSPGTSGMTDTQYF. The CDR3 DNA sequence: TGTGCCAGCAGCCCCGGGACTAGCGGAATGACAGATACGCAGTATTTT. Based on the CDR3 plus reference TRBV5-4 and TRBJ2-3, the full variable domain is ETGVTQSPTHLIKTRGQQVTLRCSSQSGHNTVSWYQQALGQGPQFIFQYYREEENGRGNFPPRFSGLQFPNYSSELNVNALELDDSALYLCASSPGTSGMTDTQYFGPGTRLTVL.

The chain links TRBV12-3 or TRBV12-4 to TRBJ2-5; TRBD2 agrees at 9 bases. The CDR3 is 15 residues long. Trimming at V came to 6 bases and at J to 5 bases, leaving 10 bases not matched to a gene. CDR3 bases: TGTGCCAGCAGCCCGCGGGGGGGGCGGTTGGAGACCCAGTACTTC. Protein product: CASSPRGGRLETQYF.

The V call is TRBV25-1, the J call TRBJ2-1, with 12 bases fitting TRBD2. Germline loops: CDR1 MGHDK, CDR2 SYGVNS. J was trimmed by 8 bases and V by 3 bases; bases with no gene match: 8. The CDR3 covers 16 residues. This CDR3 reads CASSDPSSGRADEQFF. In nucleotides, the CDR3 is TGTGCCAGCAGTGACCCCTCTAGCGGGAGGGCCGATGAGCAGTTCTTC.

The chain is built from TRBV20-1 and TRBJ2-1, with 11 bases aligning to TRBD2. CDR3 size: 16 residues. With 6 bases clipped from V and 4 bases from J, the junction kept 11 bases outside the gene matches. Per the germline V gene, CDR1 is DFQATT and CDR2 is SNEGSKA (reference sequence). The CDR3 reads CSAPHSLAGVYNEQFF. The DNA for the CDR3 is TGCAGTGCCCCTCACTCACTAGCGGGAGTATACAATGAGCAGTTCTTC.